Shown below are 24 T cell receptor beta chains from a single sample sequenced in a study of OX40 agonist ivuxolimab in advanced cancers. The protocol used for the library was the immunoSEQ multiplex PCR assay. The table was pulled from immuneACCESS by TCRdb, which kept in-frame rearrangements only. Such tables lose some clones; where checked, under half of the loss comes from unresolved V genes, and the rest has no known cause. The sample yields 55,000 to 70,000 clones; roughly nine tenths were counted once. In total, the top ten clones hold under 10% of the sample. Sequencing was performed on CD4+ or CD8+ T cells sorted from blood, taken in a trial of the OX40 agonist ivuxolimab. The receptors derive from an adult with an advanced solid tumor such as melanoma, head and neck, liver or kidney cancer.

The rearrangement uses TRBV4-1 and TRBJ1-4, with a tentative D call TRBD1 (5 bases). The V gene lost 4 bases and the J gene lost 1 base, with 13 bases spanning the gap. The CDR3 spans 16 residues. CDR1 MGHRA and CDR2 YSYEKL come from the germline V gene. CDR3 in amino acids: CASSPLSGLTNEKLFF. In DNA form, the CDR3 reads TGCGCCAGCAGCCCCCTATCGGGGCTAACTAATGAAAAACTGTTTTTT.

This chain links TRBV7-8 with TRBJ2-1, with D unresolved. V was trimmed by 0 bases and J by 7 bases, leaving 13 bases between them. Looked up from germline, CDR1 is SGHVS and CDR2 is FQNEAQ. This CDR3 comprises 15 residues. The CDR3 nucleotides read TGTGCCAGCAGCTTAGCGATATCCCTCGGGAATGAGCAGTTCTTC. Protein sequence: CASSLAISLGNEQFF. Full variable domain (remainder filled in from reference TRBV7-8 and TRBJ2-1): GAGVSQSPRYKVAKRGQDVALRCDPISGHVSLFWYQQALGQGPEFLTYFQNEAQLDKSGLPSDRFFAERPEGSVSTLKIQRTQQEDSAVYLCASSLAISLGNEQFFGPGTRLTVL.

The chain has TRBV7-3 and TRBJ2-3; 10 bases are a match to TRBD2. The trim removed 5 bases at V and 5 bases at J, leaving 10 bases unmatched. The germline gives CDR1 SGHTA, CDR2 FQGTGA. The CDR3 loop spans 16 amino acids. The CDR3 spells CASSGSGGAFIDTQYF. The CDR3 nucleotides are TGTGCCAGCAGCGGCAGCGGGGGGGCCTTCATAGATACGCAGTATTTT.

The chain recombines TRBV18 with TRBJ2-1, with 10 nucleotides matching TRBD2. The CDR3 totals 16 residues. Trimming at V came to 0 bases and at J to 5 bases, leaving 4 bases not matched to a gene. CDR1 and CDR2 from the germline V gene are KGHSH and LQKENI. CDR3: CASSPPGLADHNEQFF. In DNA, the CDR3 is TGTGCCAGCTCACCACCCGGACTAGCGGATCACAATGAGCAGTTCTTC.

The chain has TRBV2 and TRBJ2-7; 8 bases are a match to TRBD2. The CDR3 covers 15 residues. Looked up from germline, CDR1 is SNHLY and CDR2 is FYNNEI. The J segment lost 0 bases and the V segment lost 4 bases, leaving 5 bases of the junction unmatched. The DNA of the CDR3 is TGTGCCAGCAGTGTGTCGGGGGGGAGCTCCTACGAGCAGTACTTC. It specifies CASSVSGGSSYEQYF.

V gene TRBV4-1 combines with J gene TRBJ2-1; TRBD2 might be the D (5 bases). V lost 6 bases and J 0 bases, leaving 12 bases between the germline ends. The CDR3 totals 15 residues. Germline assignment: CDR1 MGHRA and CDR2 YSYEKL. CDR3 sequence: CASSQITSSYNEQFF. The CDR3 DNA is TGCGCCAGCAGTCAAATCACTAGCTCCTACAATGAGCAGTTCTTC.

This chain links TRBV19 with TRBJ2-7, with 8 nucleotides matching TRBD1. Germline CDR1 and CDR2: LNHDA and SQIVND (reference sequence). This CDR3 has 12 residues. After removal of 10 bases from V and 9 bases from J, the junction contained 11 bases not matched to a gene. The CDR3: CATQGAQLGQYF. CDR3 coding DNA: TGTGCCACTCAGGGGGCGCAATTGGGGCAGTACTTC.

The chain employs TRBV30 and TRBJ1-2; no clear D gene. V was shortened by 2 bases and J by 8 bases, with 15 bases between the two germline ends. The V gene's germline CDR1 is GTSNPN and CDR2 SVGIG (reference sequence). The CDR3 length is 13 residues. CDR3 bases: TGTGCCTGGAGTCCGGACGGACTCCTGGGCTACACCTTC. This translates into CAWSPDGLLGYTF.

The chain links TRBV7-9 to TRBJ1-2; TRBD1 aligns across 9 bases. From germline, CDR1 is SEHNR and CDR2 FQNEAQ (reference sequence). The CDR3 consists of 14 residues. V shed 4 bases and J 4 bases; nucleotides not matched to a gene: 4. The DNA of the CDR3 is TGTGCCAGCAGCTCTCCGGGACAGGGCTATGGCTACACCTTC. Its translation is CASSSPGQGYGYTF.

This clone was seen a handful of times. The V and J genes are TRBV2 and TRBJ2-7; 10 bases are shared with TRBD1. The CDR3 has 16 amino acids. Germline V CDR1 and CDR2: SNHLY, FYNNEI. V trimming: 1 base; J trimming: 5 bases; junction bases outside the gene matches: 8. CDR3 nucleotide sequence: TGTGCCAGCAGTGAAGGTCCGGGACAGGGGTTCCACGAGCAGTACTTC. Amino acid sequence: CASSEGPGQGFHEQYF.

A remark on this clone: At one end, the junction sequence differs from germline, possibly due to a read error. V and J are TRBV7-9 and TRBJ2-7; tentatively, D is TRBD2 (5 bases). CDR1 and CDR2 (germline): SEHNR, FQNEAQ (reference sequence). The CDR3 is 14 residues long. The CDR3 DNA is TGTGCCGGCAGCTTAGTGGGGAGCTCCTACGAGCAGTACTTC. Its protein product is CAGSLVGSSYEQYF.

CDR3: CASSQDRGAYEQYF. The CDR3 DNA reads TGTGCCAGCAGCCAGGACAGGGGGGCCTACGAGCAGTACTTC. The rearrangement links TRBV5-4 to TRBJ2-7; 10 positions agree with TRBD1. This CDR3 contains 14 residues. Per the germline V gene, CDR1 is SGHNT and CDR2 is YYREEE (reference sequence). V was pared by 4 bases and J by 2 bases, with 3 bases of the junction left unmatched.

The CDR3 bases are TGCGCCAGCAGTGAGTCGGAGTCGTGGGAGCAGTACTTC. Protein sequence: CASSESESWEQYF. V gene TRBV10-2 combines with J gene TRBJ2-7; D unclear. The CDR3 has 13 residues. Germline V gene data show CDR1 as WSHSY and CDR2 as SAAADI. V lost 0 bases and J lost 7, with 10 bases in between.

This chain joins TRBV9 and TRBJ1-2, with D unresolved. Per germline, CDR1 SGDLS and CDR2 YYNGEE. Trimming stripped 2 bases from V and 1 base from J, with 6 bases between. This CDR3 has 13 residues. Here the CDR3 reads CASSVRHNYGYTF. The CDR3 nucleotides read TGTGCCAGCAGCGTTCGACATAACTATGGCTACACCTTC.

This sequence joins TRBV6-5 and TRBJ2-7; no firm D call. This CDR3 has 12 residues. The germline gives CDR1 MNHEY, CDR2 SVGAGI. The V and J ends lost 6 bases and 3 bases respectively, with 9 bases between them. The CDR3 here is CASSLASYEQYF. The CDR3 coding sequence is TGTGCCAGCAGCCTGGCCAGCTACGAGCAGTACTTC.

The CDR3 sequence is CASSLAASGGGSTDTQYF. The CDR3 DNA is TGTGCCAGCAGCTTAGCGGCTAGCGGGGGGGGTAGCACAGATACGCAGTATTTT. The chain joins TRBV7-6 to TRBJ2-3; 12 nucleotides match TRBD2. CDR3 size: 18 residues. CDR1 is SGHVS, CDR2 FNYEAQ, per germline. Unmatched junction bases numbered 4, after V lost 0 bases and J lost 0 bases.

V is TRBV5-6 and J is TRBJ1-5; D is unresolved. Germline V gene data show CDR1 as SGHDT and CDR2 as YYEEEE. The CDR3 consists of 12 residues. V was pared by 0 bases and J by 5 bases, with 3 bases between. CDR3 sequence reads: CASSLGDQPQHF. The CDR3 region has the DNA TGTGCCAGCAGCTTGGGCGATCAGCCCCAGCATTTT. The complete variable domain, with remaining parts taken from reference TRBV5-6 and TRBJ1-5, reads DAGVTQSPTHLIKTRGQQVTLRCSPKSGHDTVSWYQQALGQGPQFIFQYYEEEERQRGNFPDRFSGHQFPNYSSELNVNALLLGDSALYLCASSLGDQPQHFGDGTRLSIL.

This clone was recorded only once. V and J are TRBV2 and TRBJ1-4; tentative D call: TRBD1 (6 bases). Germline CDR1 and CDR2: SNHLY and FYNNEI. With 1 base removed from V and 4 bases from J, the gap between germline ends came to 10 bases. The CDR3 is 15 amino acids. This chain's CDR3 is CASSEEGQFNEKLFF. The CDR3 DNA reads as TGTGCCAGCAGTGAAGAAGGACAGTTTAATGAAAAACTGTTTTTT.

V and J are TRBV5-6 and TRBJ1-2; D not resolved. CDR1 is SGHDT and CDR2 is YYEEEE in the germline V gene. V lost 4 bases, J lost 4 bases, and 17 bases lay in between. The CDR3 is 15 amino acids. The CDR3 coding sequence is TGTGCCAGCAGCCCTACCGGAGAGACCAGCTATGGCTACACCTTC. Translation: CASSPTGETSYGYTF.

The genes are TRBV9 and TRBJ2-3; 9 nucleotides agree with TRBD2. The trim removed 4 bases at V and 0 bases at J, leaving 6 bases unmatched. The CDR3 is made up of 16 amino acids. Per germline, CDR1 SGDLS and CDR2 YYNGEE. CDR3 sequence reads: CASSSRLAESTDTQYF. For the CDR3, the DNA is TGTGCCAGCAGCTCCCGACTAGCGGAGAGCACAGATACGCAGTATTTT. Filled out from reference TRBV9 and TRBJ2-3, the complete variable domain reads DSGVTQTPKHLITATGQRVTLRCSPRSGDLSVYWYQQSLDQGLQFLIQYYNGEERAKGNILERFSAQQFPDLHSELNLSSLELGDSALYFCASSSRLAESTDTQYFGPGTRLTVL.

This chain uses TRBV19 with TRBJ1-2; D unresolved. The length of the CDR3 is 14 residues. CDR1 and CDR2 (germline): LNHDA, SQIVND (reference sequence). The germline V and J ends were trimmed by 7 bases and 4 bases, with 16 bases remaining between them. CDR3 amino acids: CASIGRTTFYGYTF. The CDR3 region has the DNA TGTGCCAGTATCGGCCGGACTACGTTCTATGGCTACACCTTC. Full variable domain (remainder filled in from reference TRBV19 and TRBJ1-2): DGGITQSPKYLFRKEGQNVTLSCEQNLNHDAMYWYRQDPGQGLRLIYYSQIVNDFQKGDIAEGYSVSREKKESFPLTVTSAQKNPTAFYLCASIGRTTFYGYTFGSGTRLTVV.

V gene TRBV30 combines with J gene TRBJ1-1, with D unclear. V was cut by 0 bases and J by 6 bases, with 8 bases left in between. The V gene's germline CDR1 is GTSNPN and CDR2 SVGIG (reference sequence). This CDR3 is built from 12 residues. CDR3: CAWSVSGAEAFF. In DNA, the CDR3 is TGTGCCTGGAGTGTAAGCGGGGCTGAAGCTTTCTTT.

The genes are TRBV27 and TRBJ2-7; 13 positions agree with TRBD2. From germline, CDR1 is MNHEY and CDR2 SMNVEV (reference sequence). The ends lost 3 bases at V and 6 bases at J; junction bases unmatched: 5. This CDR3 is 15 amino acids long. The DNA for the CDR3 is TGTGCCAGCAGTTTGGGACTAGCGGGGCGCGCCGAGCAGTACTTC. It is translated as CASSLGLAGRAEQYF.

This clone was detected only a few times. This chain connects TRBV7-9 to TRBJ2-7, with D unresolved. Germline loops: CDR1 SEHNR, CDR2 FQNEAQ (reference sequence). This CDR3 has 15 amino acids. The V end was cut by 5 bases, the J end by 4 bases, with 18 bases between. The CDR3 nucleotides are TGTGCCAGCAGCCTAGACCAGGTCCTACTTTACGAGCAGTACTTC. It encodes CASSLDQVLLYEQYF.